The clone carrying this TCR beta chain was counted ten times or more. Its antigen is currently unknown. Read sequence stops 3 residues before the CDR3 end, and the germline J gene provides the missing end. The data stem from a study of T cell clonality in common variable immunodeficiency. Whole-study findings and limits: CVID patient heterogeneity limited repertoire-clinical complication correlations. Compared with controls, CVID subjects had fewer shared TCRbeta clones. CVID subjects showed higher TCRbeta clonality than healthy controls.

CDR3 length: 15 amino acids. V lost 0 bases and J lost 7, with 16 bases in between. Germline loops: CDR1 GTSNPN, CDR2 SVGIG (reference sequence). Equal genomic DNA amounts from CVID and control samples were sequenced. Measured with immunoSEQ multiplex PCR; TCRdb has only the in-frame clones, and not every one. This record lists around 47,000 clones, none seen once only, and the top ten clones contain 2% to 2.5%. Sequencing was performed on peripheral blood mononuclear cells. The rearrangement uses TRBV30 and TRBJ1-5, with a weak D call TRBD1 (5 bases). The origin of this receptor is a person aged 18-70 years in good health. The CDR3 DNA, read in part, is TGTGCCTGGAGTGTAGGATTCCAGGGCGGACAGCCC. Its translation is CAWSVGFQGGQP. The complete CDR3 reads CAWSVGFQGGQPQHF. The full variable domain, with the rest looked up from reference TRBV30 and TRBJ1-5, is SQTIHQWPATLVQPVGSPLSLECTVEGTSNPNLYWYRQAAGRGLQLLFYSVGIGQISSEVPQNLSASRPQDRQFILSSKKLLLSDSGFYLCAWSVGFQGGQPQHFGDGTRLSIL.